This TCR beta chain was sequenced during a study of CD8+CD57+ T cells in acquired aplastic anemia. Study-wide background: The study obtained an average of around 3.4 ug of DNA from sorted CD4+ and CD8+ cells. Whole-study results and caveats: Patients and controls were found to share more than 25 CD8+ CDR3 sequences.

The germline CDR1 and CDR2 sequences are SNHLY and FYNNEI. CDR3 length: 17 residues. V lost 6 bases and J lost 1; bases outside the gene matches: 9. This clonotype came up many times. Its antigen is currently unknown. Patients chosen for sequencing had CD8+CD57+ cells that had expanded, as shown by flow cytometry. Genomic DNA, the template, was used for profiling of the TCR beta VDJ and CDR3. TCRdb re-called the reads through MiXCR, storing one row per CDR3 protein. The data show about 470,000 distinct CDR3 sequences, under 40% seen once. The chain combines TRBV2 with TRBJ1-6, with 7 nucleotides matching TRBD1. Sequenced input: sorted CD4+, CD8+, or CD8+CD57+ T cells (not recorded which) from PBMCs. The clonotype was recovered from a human donor with aplastic anemia. The CDR3 loop reads CASSRDSVSSYNSPLHF. For the CDR3, the DNA is TGTGCCAGCAGCCGGGACAGTGTTTCATCCTATAATTCACCCCTCCACTTT.